This TCR beta chain is from a study of CD8+ T cells in alopecia areata. In the study overall: Affected scalp percentage determined the severity score of treated patients.

It was cDNA, reverse transcribed from extracted RNA, that served as the sequencing template. Clones were sequenced by immunoSEQ multiplex PCR, and TCRdb holds only the in-frame ones, with some missing. The sample carries about 180,000 clones, 50% to 65% recorded once. Treatment noted: oral pan-JAK inhibitor, 5-10 mg twice daily. The material sequenced was CD8+ T cells sorted from blood, taken at week 24, from a patient treated with tofacitinib. This TCR came from a human donor with alopecia areata.

In nucleotides, the CDR3 is TGTGCCAGCAGCGGGACAGGGGAGGCGCATCAGCCCCAGCATTTT. Its translation: CASSGTGEAHQPQHF. The chain links TRBV2 to TRBJ1-5; TRBD1 aligns across 10 bases. This CDR3 has 15 amino acids. The germline V gene has CDR1 SNHLY and CDR2 FYNNEI. After removal of 6 bases from V and 5 bases from J, the junction contained 7 bases not matched to a gene. Full variable domain (rest looked up from reference TRBV2 and TRBJ1-5): EPEVTQTPSHQVTQMGQEVILRCVPISNHLYFYWYRQILGQKVEFLVSFYNNEISEKSEIFDDQFSVERPDGSNFTLKIRSTKLEDSAMYFCASSGTGEAHQPQHFGDGTRLSIL.